Following are 5 T cell receptor beta chains from one sample sequenced in a study of identical twins. One entry per CDR3 protein results from TCRdb running MiXCR on the 5' RACE reads. The sample has some 760,000 distinct CDR3 sequences; about 20% are singletons. These data are also associated with another study on T cells expressing NK-cell markers.

Sequenced input: PBMCs. These receptor sequences come from a woman between 18 and 29 years old in good health.

The genes are TRBV20-1 and TRBJ2-2, with 8 bases identical to TRBD2. In germline, CDR1 is DFQATT, CDR2 SNEGSKA (reference sequence). The CDR3 consists of 16 residues. Trimming removed 0 bases from V and 1 base from J; junction bases left unmatched: 4. CDR3 in DNA: TGCAGTGCTAGAGACCTTAGCGGGAAGAACACCGGGGAGCTGTTTTTT. It encodes CSARDLSGKNTGELFF.

This clonotype was observed many times. V and J are TRBV5-1 and TRBJ2-3, with unresolved D. V was clipped by 2 bases and J by 3 bases, with 4 bases between them. The CDR3 consists of 12 residues. CDR1 is SGHRS, CDR2 YFSETQ, per germline. CDR3 residues: CASSFTTDTQYF. The CDR3 bases are TGCGCCAGCAGCTTTACTACAGATACGCAGTATTTT.

The rearrangement joins TRBV11-1 to TRBJ1-6, with 8 bases lining up with TRBD1. After removal of 5 bases from V and 0 bases from J, the junction contained 9 bases not matched to a gene. CDR1 and CDR2 from the germline V gene are SGHAT and FQDESV (reference sequence). CDR3 size: 18 residues. CDR3 nucleotide sequence: TGTGCCAGCAGCCCAAGGCGACAGGGGAGCTCCTATAATTCACCCCTCCACTTT. It is translated as CASSPRRQGSSYNSPLHF.

This clonotype was observed a handful of times. The chain joins TRBV6-5 to TRBJ1-1, with D maybe TRBD1 (5 bases). Germline V gene lookup returns CDR1 MNHEY and CDR2 SVGAGI. V was pared by 0 bases and J by 2 bases, with 10 bases between. There are 15 residues in the CDR3. This CDR3 is CASSYSGTVNTEAFF. For the CDR3, the DNA is TGTGCCAGCAGTTACTCCGGGACCGTCAACACTGAAGCTTTCTTT.

The table lists this clonotype with many counts. V is TRBV20-1 and J is TRBJ1-4; no firm D call. Germline V gene sequence: CDR1 DFQATT, CDR2 SNEGSKA (reference sequence). V was cut by 7 bases and J by 5 bases, with 8 bases left in between. The CDR3 consists of 11 residues. CDR3 in DNA: TGCAGTGGCCGGGTAAATGAAAAACTGTTTTTT. It specifies CSGRVNEKLFF.